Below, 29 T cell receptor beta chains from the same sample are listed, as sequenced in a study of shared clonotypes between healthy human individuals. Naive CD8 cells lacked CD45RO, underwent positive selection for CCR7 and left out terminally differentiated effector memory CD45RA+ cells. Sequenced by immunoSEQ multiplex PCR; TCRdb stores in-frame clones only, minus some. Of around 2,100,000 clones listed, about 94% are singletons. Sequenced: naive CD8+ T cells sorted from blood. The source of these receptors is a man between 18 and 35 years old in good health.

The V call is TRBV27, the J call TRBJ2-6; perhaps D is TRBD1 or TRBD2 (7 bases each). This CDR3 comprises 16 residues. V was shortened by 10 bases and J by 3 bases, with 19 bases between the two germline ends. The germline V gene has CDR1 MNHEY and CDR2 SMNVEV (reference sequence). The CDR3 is CATRGGSGDGANVLTF. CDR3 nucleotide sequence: TGTGCCACCAGGGGGGGCTCCGGAGATGGGGCCAACGTCCTGACTTTC. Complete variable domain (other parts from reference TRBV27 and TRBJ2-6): EAQVTQNPRYLITVTGKKLTVTCSQNMNHEYMSWYRQDPGLGLRQIYYSMNVEVTDKGDVPEGYKVSRKEKRNFPLILESPSPNQTSLYFCATRGGSGDGANVLTFGAGSRLTVL.

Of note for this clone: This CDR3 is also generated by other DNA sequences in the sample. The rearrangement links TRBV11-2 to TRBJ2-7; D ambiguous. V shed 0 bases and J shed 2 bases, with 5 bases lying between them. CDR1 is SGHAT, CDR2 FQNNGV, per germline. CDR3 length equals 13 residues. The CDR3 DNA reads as TGTGCCAGCAGCTTAGACACCGCCTACGAGCAGTACTTC. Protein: CASSLDTAYEQYF.

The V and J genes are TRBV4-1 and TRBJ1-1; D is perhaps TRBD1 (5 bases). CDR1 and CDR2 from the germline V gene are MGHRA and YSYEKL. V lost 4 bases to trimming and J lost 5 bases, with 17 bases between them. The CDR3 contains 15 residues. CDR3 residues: CASSRQPGVGTEAFF. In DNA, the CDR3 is TGCGCCAGCAGCCGACAGCCGGGGGTTGGTACTGAAGCTTTCTTT.

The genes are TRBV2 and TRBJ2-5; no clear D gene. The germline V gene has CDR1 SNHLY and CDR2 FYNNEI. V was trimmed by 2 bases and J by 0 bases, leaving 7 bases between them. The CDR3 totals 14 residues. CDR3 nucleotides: TGTGCCAGCAGTGAACACAGTTACCAAGAGACCCAGTACTTC. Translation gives CASSEHSYQETQYF.

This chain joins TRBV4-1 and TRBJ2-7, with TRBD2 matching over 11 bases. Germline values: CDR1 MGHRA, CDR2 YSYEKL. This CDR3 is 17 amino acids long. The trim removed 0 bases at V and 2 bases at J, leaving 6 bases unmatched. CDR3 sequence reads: CASSQDSTSGGTYEQYF. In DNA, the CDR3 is TGCGCCAGCAGCCAAGATTCAACTAGCGGGGGAACCTACGAGCAGTACTTC.

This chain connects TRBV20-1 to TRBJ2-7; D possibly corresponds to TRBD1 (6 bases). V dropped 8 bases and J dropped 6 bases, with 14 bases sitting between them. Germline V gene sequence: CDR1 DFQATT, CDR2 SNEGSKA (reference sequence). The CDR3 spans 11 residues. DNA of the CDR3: TGCAGTACTCAGGGGCCCGGCGAGCAGTACTTC. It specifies CSTQGPGEQYF.

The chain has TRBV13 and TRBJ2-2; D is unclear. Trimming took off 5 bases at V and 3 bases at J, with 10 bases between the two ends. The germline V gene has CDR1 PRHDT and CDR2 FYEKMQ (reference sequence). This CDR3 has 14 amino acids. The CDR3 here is CASSASPDTGELFF. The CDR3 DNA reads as TGTGCCAGCAGCGCATCCCCGGACACCGGGGAGCTGTTTTTT. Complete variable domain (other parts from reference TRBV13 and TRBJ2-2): AAGVIQSPRHLIKEKRETATLKCYPIPRHDTVYWYQQGPGQDPQFLISFYEKMQSDKGSIPDRFSAQQFSDYHSELNMSSLELGDSALYFCASSASPDTGELFFGEGSRLTVL.

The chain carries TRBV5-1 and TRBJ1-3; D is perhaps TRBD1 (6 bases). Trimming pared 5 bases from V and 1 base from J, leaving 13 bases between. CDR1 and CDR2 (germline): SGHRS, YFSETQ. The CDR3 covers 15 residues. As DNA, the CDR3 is TGCGCCAGCAGTTATACAACAGGGTCTGGAAACACCATATATTTT. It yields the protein CASSYTTGSGNTIYF.

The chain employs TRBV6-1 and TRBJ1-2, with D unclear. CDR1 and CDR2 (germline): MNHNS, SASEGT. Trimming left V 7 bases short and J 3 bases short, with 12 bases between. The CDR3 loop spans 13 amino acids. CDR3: CASTHGTDYGYTF. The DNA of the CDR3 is TGTGCCAGCACCCACGGAACAGACTATGGCTACACCTTC.

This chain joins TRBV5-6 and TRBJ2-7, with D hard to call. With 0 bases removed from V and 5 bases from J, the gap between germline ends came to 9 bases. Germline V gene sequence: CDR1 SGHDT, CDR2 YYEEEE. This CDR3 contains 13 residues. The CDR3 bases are TGTGCCAGCAGCTTGGGTGGTAACGACGAGCAGTACTTC. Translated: CASSLGGNDEQYF. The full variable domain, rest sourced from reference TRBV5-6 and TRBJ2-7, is DAGVTQSPTHLIKTRGQQVTLRCSPKSGHDTVSWYQQALGQGPQFIFQYYEEEERQRGNFPDRFSGHQFPNYSSELNVNALLLGDSALYLCASSLGGNDEQYFGPGTRLTVT.

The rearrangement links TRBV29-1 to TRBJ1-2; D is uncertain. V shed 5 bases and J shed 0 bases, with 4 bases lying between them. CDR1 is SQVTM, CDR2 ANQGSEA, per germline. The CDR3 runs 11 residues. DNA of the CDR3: TGCAGCGTTAAAGCTAACTATGGCTACACCTTC. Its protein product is CSVKANYGYTF.

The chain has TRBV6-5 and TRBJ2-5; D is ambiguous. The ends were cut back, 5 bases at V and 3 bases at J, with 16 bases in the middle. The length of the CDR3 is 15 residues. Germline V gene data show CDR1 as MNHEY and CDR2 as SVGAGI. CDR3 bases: TGTGCCAGCAGTCCTATACCCCAGGAAAAAGAGACCCAGTACTTC. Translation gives CASSPIPQEKETQYF.

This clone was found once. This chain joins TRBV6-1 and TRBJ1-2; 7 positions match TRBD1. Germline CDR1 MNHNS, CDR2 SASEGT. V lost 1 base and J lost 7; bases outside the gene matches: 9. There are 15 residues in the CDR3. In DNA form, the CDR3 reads TGTGCCAGCAGTGAAGATGGATTCGGGACAGCTGGCTACACCTTC. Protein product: CASSEDGFGTAGYTF.

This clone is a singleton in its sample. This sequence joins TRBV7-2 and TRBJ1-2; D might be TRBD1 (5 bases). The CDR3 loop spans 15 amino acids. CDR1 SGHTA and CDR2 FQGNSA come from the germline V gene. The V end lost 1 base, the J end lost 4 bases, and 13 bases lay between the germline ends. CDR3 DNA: TGTGCCAGCAGCTTAGGAGGGGTTGGTAGCTATGGCTACACCTTC. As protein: CASSLGGVGSYGYTF. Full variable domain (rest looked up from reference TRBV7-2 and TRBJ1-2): GAGVSQSPSNKVTEKGKDVELRCDPISGHTALYWYRQSLGQGLEFLIYFQGNSAPDKSGLPSDRFSAERTGGSVSTLTIQRTQQEDSAVYLCASSLGGVGSYGYTFGSGTRLTVV.

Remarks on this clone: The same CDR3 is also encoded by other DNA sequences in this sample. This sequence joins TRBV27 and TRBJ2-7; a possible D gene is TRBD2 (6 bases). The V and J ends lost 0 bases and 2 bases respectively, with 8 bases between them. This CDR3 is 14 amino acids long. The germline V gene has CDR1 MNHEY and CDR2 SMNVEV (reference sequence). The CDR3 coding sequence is TGTGCCAGCAGTTTATCGGCGGGGACCTACGAGCAGTACTTC. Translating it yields CASSLSAGTYEQYF.

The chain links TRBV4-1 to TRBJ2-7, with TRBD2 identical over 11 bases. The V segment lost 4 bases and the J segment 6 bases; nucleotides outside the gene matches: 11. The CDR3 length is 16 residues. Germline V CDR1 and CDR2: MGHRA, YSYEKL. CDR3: CASSRAPTSGKGEQYF. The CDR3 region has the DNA TGCGCCAGCAGCCGGGCCCCGACTAGCGGGAAGGGCGAGCAGTACTTC.

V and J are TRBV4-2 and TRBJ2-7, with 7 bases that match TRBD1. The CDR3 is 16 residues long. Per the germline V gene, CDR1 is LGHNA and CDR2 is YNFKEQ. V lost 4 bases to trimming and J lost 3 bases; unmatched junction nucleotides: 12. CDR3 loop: CASSPNREGGFYEQYF. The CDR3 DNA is TGTGCCAGCAGCCCAAACAGGGAAGGGGGCTTCTACGAGCAGTACTTC.

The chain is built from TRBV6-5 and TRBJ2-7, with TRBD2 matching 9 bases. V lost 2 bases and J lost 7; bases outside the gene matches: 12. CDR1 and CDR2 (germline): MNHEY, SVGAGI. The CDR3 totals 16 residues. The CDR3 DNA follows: TGTGCCAGCAGTTACAGGGGACTAGCAGGAGTTCGAGAGCAGTACTTC. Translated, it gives CASSYRGLAGVREQYF.

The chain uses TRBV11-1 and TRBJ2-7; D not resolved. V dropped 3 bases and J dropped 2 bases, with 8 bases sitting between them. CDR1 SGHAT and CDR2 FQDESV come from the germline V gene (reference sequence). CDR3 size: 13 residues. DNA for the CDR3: TGTGCCAGCAGCTTCGGCCAAACCTACGAGCAGTACTTC. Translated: CASSFGQTYEQYF.

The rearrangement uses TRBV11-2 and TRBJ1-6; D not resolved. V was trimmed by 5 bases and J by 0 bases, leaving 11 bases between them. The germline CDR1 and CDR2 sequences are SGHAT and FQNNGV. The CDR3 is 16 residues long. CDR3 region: CASSPTGSSYNSPLHF. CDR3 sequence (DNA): TGTGCCAGCAGCCCAACGGGGAGCTCCTATAATTCACCCCTCCACTTT.

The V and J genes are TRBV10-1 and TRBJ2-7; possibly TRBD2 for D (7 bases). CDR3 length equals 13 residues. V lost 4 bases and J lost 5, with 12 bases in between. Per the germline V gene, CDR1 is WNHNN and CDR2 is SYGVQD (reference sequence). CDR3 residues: CASSAGRGHEQYF. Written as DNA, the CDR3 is TGCGCCAGCAGTGCAGGGCGGGGGCACGAGCAGTACTTC.

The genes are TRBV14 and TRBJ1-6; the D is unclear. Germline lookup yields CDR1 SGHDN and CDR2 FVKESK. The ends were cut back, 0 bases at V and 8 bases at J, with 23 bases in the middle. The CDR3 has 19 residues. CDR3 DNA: TGTGCCAGCAGCCAAGATCGTAGGCGGCAGATATCTGGGGATTCACCCCTCCACTTT. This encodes CASSQDRRRQISGDSPLHF.

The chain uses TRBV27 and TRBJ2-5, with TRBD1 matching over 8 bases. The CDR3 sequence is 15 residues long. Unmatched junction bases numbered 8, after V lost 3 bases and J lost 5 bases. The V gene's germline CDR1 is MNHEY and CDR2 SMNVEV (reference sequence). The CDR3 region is CASSFSPGQEETQYF. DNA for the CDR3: TGTGCCAGCAGTTTTTCCCCGGGACAGGAGGAGACCCAGTACTTC.

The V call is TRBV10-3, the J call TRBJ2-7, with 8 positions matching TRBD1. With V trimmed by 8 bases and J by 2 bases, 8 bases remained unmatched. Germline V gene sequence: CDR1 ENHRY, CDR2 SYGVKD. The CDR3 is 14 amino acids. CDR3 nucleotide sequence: TGTGCCATCTCAGGGGGCGCGCTGGCCTACGAGCAGTACTTC. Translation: CAISGGALAYEQYF.

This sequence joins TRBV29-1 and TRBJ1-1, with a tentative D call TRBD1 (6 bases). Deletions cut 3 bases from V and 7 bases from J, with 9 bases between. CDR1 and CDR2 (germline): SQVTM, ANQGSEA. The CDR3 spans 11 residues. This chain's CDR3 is CSVEDSYEAFF. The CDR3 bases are TGCAGCGTTGAGGACAGTTATGAAGCTTTCTTT.

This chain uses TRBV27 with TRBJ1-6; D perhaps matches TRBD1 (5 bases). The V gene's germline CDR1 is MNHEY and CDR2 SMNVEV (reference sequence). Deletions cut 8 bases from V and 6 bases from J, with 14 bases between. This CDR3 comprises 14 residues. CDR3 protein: CASSWGGSNSPLHF. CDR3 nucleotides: TGTGCCAGCTCCTGGGGGGGGAGTAATTCACCCCTCCACTTT.

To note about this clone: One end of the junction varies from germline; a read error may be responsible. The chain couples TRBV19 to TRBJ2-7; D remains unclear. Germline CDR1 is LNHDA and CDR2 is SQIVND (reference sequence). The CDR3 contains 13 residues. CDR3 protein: CASSIGPDYEQYF. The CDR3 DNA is TGTGCCAGTAGCATAGGCCCAGACTACGAGCAGTACTTC.

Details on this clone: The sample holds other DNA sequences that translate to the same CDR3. The CDR3 spells CASSISMNTEAFF. DNA for the CDR3: TGTGCCAGTAGTATCAGTATGAACACTGAAGCTTTCTTT. The V and J genes are TRBV19 and TRBJ1-1; D unclear. The CDR3 contains 13 residues. Germline lookup yields CDR1 LNHDA and CDR2 SQIVND (reference sequence). The V and J ends lost 3 bases and 0 bases respectively, with 5 bases between them.

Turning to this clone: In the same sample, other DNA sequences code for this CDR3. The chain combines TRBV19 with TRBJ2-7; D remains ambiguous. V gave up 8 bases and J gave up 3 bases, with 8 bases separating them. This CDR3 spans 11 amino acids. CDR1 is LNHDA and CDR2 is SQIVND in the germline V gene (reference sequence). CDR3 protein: CASSSSYEQYF. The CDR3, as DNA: TGTGCCAGTTCCAGTAGCTACGAGCAGTACTTC.